This TCR beta chain originates from a study of control samples from healthy donors and cancer patients. Repertoires were generated with immunoSEQ multiplex PCR, while TCRdb's copy carries only in-frame clones and drops some. The data show almost 85,000 clones, around 83% seen once. The V end was cut by 4 bases, the J end by 3 bases, with 15 bases between. Germline CDR1 SEHNR, CDR2 FQNEAQ (reference sequence). CDR3 length: 16 amino acids. The gene calls are TRBV7-9 and TRBJ1-4, with a possible D match to TRBD1 (6 bases). The receptor comes from a man aged 55 to 70 with head and neck cancer. The sample taken for sequencing was PBMCs. The CDR3 is CASSYQRGGSNEKLFF. CDR3 nucleotides: TGTGCCAGCAGCTATCAAAGAGGGGGGTCTAATGAAAAACTGTTTTTT.